This passage covers 30 T cell receptor beta chains from one sample sequenced in a study of blood T cells in healthy people across ages. Primed by a sample-barcoded 5' primer and a J-beta primer mix, a second PCR proceeded for about 7 to 12 cycles. TCRdb reanalysed the 5' RACE reads using MiXCR and keeps one entry per CDR3 protein. The repertoire holds hundreds of thousands of distinct CDR3 sequences, with roughly three fifths as singletons. The material sequenced was blood. These receptor sequences come from a middle-aged man in good health.

With regard to this clonotype: A much larger clone sits a single nucleotide away, making a read error possible. The chain carries TRBV12-5 and TRBJ1-2; D call uncertain. The V gene's germline CDR1 is LGHNT and CDR2 FRNRAP. V dropped 0 bases and J dropped 6 bases, with 14 bases sitting between them. The CDR3 contains 15 residues. CDR3 region: CASGLVYRADNGYTF. CDR3 nucleotides: TGTGCTAGTGGTTTGGTCTATCGGGCAGACAATGGCTACACCTTC.

This chain joins TRBV6-6 and TRBJ2-1, with 8 bases identical to TRBD1. The CDR3 length is 15 residues. The ends lost 5 bases at V and 8 bases at J; junction bases unmatched: 11. From germline, CDR1 is MNHNY and CDR2 SVGAGI (reference sequence). In DNA form, the CDR3 reads TGTGCCAGCAGTACCCGGACAGGGAATAAGGATGAGCAGTTCTTC. Amino acid sequence: CASSTRTGNKDEQFF.

V usage is TRBV12-3 or TRBV12-4 and J usage is TRBJ2-3; the D is unclear. V lost 3 bases and J lost 6, with 16 bases in between. CDR3 size: 15 residues. The CDR3 sequence is CASSFLGQVLDTQYF. CDR3 DNA: TGTGCCAGCAGTTTCCTGGGTCAGGTCCTGGATACGCAGTATTTT.

V and J are TRBV3-1 and TRBJ2-7; 7 bases align to TRBD1. Germline-derived CDR1 and CDR2 are LGHDT and YNNKEL (reference sequence). The CDR3 loop spans 13 amino acids. The V and J ends lost 6 bases and 2 bases, in that order; junction bases with no gene match: 4. In DNA, the CDR3 is TGTGCCAGCAGAGGGGACAGACCCTACGAGCAGTACTTC. This codes for CASRGDRPYEQYF.

This sequence joins TRBV28 and TRBJ1-6; 7 nucleotides line up with TRBD1. J gave up 14 bases and V 7 bases, and 11 bases lay outside the gene matches. This CDR3 comprises 13 residues. Germline V CDR1 and CDR2: MDHEN, SYDVKM. The CDR3 DNA reads TGTGCCAGCAACCCGGGACAGATACGTACCCTCCACTTT. It encodes CASNPGQIRTLHF.

The V gene is TRBV29-1, the J gene TRBJ1-5; 7 nucleotides align to TRBD1. The CDR3 sequence is 13 residues long. Looked up from germline, CDR1 is SQVTM and CDR2 is ANQGSEA. The J segment lost 4 bases and the V segment lost 5 bases, leaving 5 bases of the junction unmatched. CDR3 sequence (DNA): TGCAGCGTTACAGGGGTCGGGAATCAGCCCCAGCATTTT. Protein sequence: CSVTGVGNQPQHF.

The chain joins TRBV29-1 to TRBJ2-5; 8 bases are shared with TRBD1. J gave up 4 bases and V 3 bases, and 7 bases lay outside the gene matches. Germline loops: CDR1 SQVTM, CDR2 ANQGSEA. CDR3 size: 14 residues. The CDR3 loop reads CSVEASGTGETQYF. CDR3 nucleotide sequence: TGCAGCGTTGAGGCCTCCGGGACAGGAGAGACCCAGTACTTC.

This clonotype was counted between two and nine times. The chain joins TRBV7-2 to TRBJ1-6, with unresolved D. Germline lookup yields CDR1 SGHTA and CDR2 FQGNSA. V shed 1 base and J shed 7 bases, with 11 bases lying between them. The CDR3 contains 15 residues. CDR3 sequence: CASSLDPGWNSPLHF. The CDR3 DNA sequence: TGTGCCAGCAGCTTAGATCCGGGCTGGAATTCACCCCTCCACTTT.

The DNA of the CDR3 is TGTGCCAGCAGAAGGGGGACCGCCGATAGGGGTTATGGCTACACCTTC. Translating it yields CASRRGTADRGYGYTF. The chain employs TRBV12-3 or TRBV12-4 and TRBJ1-2; D is perhaps TRBD1 (6 bases). This CDR3 contains 16 residues. The V end was cut by 6 bases, the J end by 5 bases, with 22 bases between.

The chain links TRBV6-5 to TRBJ1-2; D is perhaps TRBD1 (5 bases). This CDR3 has 17 residues. CDR1 and CDR2 from the germline V gene are MNHEY and SVGAGI. Deletions cut 1 base from V and 2 bases from J, with 17 bases between. In nucleotides, the CDR3 is TGTGCCAGCAGTTACTGGGATGATGCGGGACTAAACTATGGCTACACCTTC. Amino acids: CASSYWDDAGLNYGYTF.

The rearrangement joins TRBV20-1 to TRBJ2-3; 7 bases line up with TRBD2. Germline CDR1 and CDR2: DFQATT and SNEGSKA (reference sequence). The CDR3 consists of 14 residues. Trimming took 5 bases from V and 2 from J; bases not matched to a gene: 7. The CDR3 region is CSALSGSYTDTQYF. As DNA, the CDR3 is TGCAGTGCTCTTAGCGGGTCTTACACAGATACGCAGTATTTT.

The V and J genes are TRBV6-6 and TRBJ2-5; D gene unclear. Trimming pared 0 bases from V and 2 bases from J, leaving 10 bases between. Germline loops: CDR1 MNHNY, CDR2 SVGAGI (reference sequence). The CDR3 sequence is 15 residues long. CDR3 bases: TGTGCCAGCAGTTACTCGTTCTGGGCTCAAGAGACCCAGTACTTC. Translated: CASSYSFWAQETQYF.

This clonotype was observed once. The chain couples TRBV9 to TRBJ1-4; perhaps TRBD1 as D (5 bases). The length of the CDR3 is 17 residues. Trimming took off 0 bases at V and 3 bases at J, with 15 bases between the two ends. Per germline, CDR1 SGDLS and CDR2 YYNGEE. In nucleotides, the CDR3 is TGTGCCAGCAGCGTAGGTTCGGTCGGGGGTGCTAATGAAAAACTGTTTTTT. Its translation is CASSVGSVGGANEKLFF.

The V gene is TRBV27, the J gene TRBJ2-5; 9 bases align to TRBD1. V was pared by 5 bases and J by 5 bases, with 15 bases of the junction left unmatched. The CDR3 has 17 residues. CDR1 MNHEY and CDR2 SMNVEV come from the germline V gene (reference sequence). The CDR3 nucleotides are TGTGCCAGCAGTACGAGGACAGGGGATCAGGTTTCGGAGACCCAGTACTTC. It is translated as CASSTRTGDQVSETQYF.

There are a few counts of this clonotype. V and J are TRBV6-6 and TRBJ1-1; 9 nucleotides match TRBD1. CDR3 size: 15 residues. Germline values: CDR1 MNHNY, CDR2 SVGAGI (reference sequence). The junction had 9 bases not matched to a gene; V was cut back by 6 bases and J by 4 bases. The CDR3: CASSNTGQGRTEAFF. The CDR3 DNA is TGTGCCAGCAGCAATACGGGACAGGGCCGCACTGAAGCTTTCTTT.

The chain joins TRBV7-9 to TRBJ1-2; 8 bases fit TRBD1. The CDR3 has 15 residues. Germline CDR1 SEHNR, CDR2 FQNEAQ (reference sequence). The V segment lost 4 bases and the J segment 4 bases; nucleotides outside the gene matches: 8. The CDR3 loop reads CASSSLGQDPYGYTF. The DNA of the CDR3 is TGTGCCAGCAGCTCCCTGGGACAGGATCCCTATGGCTACACCTTC.

The V gene is TRBV20-1, the J gene TRBJ2-3; D may be TRBD2 (6 bases). Per the germline V gene, CDR1 is DFQATT and CDR2 is SNEGSKA (reference sequence). Trimming pared 2 bases from V and 8 bases from J, leaving 11 bases between. This CDR3 contains 12 residues. The CDR3: CSARLTSPTQYF. In DNA form, the CDR3 reads TGCAGTGCTAGACTCACTAGCCCTACGCAGTATTTT.

The gene calls are TRBV2 and TRBJ1-6; D unclear. Germline CDR1 SNHLY, CDR2 FYNNEI. The CDR3 consists of 15 residues. The V end was cut by 6 bases, the J end by 7 bases, with 16 bases between. The CDR3 DNA is TGTGCCAGCAGGGCAGTCGGTATTGTGAATTCACCCCTCCACTTT. Protein product: CASRAVGIVNSPLHF.

The chain recombines TRBV15 with TRBJ1-2; D is uncertain. The germline V and J ends were trimmed by 0 bases and 3 bases, with 11 bases remaining between them. Germline CDR1 reads LNHNV; CDR2 reads YYDKDF (reference sequence). The CDR3 sequence is 15 residues long. CDR3 region: CATSRDRGSHYGYTF. DNA of the CDR3: TGTGCCACCAGCAGAGATCGCGGGAGCCACTATGGCTACACCTTC.

This clonotype was found a few times. J is TRBJ2-1 and V is TRBV3-1; D possibly corresponds to TRBD1 (6 bases). The length of the CDR3 is 15 residues. V lost 1 base and J lost 4, with 11 bases in between. Germline values: CDR1 LGHDT, CDR2 YNNKEL (reference sequence). This chain's CDR3 is CASSQARGFYNEQFF. The DNA for the CDR3 is TGTGCCAGCAGCCAAGCCAGGGGATTTTACAATGAGCAGTTCTTC.

This clonotype has a handful of counts. The V and J genes are TRBV5-1 and TRBJ2-7, with 7 positions matching TRBD1. From germline, CDR1 is SGHRS and CDR2 YFSETQ. The CDR3 runs 13 residues. The V segment lost 3 bases and the J segment 7 bases; nucleotides outside the gene matches: 7. The CDR3 is CASSSDRLGEQYF. The DNA for the CDR3 is TGCGCCAGCAGCTCGGACAGGCTCGGTGAGCAGTACTTC.

The rearrangement joins TRBV5-6 to TRBJ2-5; 7 nucleotides align to TRBD2. V lost 1 base, J lost 5 bases, and 14 bases stayed unmatched. The CDR3 covers 17 residues. Germline V gene data show CDR1 as SGHDT and CDR2 as YYEEEE. The CDR3 loop is CASSLMGGDRSGETQYF. CDR3 coding DNA: TGTGCCAGCAGCTTGATGGGGGGGGACCGATCCGGGGAGACCCAGTACTTC.

A word on this clonotype: Possible read error: a much larger clone is one base away. The rearrangement links TRBV5-1 to TRBJ2-5; D is possibly TRBD2 (6 bases). V was trimmed by 2 bases and J by 11 bases, leaving 16 bases between them. Germline values: CDR1 SGHRS, CDR2 YFSETQ. The CDR3 contains 13 residues. DNA of the CDR3: TGCGCCAGCAGCTTCGCGGGAAACTACGGGCAGTACTTC. Translated: CASSFAGNYGQYF.

V is TRBV29-1 and J is TRBJ1-1; D remains unclear. The CDR3 is made up of 14 amino acids. Germline-derived CDR1 and CDR2 are SQVTM and ANQGSEA. V was trimmed by 6 bases and J by 0 bases, leaving 14 bases between them. CDR3 sequence (DNA): TGCAGCGTCGAACGGGGATCCATGAACACTGAAGCTTTCTTT. Translating it yields CSVERGSMNTEAFF. Together with reference TRBV29-1 and TRBJ1-1, the CDR3 gives the full variable domain: SAVISQKPSRDICQRGTSLTIQCQVDSQVTMMFWYRQQPGQSLTLIATANQGSEATYESGFVIDKFPISRPNLTFSTLTVSNMSPEDSSIYLCSVERGSMNTEAFFGQGTRLTVV.

The chain has TRBV6-1 and TRBJ1-2; a possible D gene is TRBD1 (6 bases). In germline, CDR1 is MNHNS, CDR2 SASEGT. The V end lost 0 bases, the J end lost 8 bases, and 10 bases lay between the germline ends. The CDR3 is made up of 13 amino acids. CDR3: CASSEARGSGYTF. CDR3 nucleotide sequence: TGTGCCAGCAGTGAAGCCAGGGGATCCGGCTACACCTTC.

V gene TRBV7-2 combines with J gene TRBJ2-3, with 8 bases matching TRBD1. V was clipped by 1 base and J by 2 bases; unmatched bases: 5. Germline V CDR1 and CDR2: SGHTA, FQGNSA. The CDR3 extends over 16 amino acids. The CDR3 region is CASSLGTGTFTDTQYF. The CDR3 DNA reads TGTGCCAGCAGCTTAGGGACAGGGACATTCACAGATACGCAGTATTTT.

The rearrangement joins TRBV11-2 to TRBJ2-1; 7 bases align to TRBD2. The CDR3 spans 13 residues. J lost 12 bases, V lost 3 bases, and 8 bases had no gene match. Looked up from germline, CDR1 is SGHAT and CDR2 is FQNNGV. CDR3 DNA: TGTGCCAGCAGCTTTAATGGCGGGAGCGCGCAGTTCTTC. Its translation is CASSFNGGSAQFF.

This clonotype was recorded a few times. The chain has TRBV20-1 and TRBJ1-1, with 8 bases aligning to TRBD1. The germline V gene encodes CDR1 DFQATT and CDR2 SNEGSKA (reference sequence). V dropped 2 bases and J dropped 5; count of bases not matched to a gene: 7. This CDR3 region has 14 residues. CDR3 DNA sequence: TGCAGTGCTAGAACCAGGGGGCTCGGGACTGAAGCTTTCTTT. Translated, it gives CSARTRGLGTEAFF.

This clonotype was seen only a few times. This chain connects TRBV7-2 to TRBJ2-1; D might be TRBD2 (5 bases). Trimming shortened V by 2 bases and J by 0 bases, and 8 bases separated the two germline ends. The CDR3 extends over 15 amino acids. Germline V gives CDR1 SGHTA, CDR2 FQGNSA. The CDR3 DNA sequence: TGTGCCAGCAGCTTAATTGGGAGCTCCTACAATGAGCAGTTCTTC. Translating gives CASSLIGSSYNEQFF. Looking up the rest from reference TRBV7-2 and TRBJ2-1 gives the full variable domain: GAGVSQSPSNKVTEKGKDVELRCDPISGHTALYWYRQSLGQGLEFLIYFQGNSAPDKSGLPSDRFSAERTGGSVSTLTIQRTQQEDSAVYLCASSLIGSSYNEQFFGPGTRLTVL.

The genes are TRBV27 and TRBJ2-1, with 12 bases aligning to TRBD2. Germline V gives CDR1 MNHEY, CDR2 SMNVEV (reference sequence). This CDR3 has 15 residues. J gave up 9 bases and V 3 bases, and 6 bases lay outside the gene matches. The CDR3 here is CASSLTSGRQGEQFF. CDR3 bases: TGTGCCAGCAGTTTGACTAGCGGGAGACAGGGTGAGCAGTTCTTC.